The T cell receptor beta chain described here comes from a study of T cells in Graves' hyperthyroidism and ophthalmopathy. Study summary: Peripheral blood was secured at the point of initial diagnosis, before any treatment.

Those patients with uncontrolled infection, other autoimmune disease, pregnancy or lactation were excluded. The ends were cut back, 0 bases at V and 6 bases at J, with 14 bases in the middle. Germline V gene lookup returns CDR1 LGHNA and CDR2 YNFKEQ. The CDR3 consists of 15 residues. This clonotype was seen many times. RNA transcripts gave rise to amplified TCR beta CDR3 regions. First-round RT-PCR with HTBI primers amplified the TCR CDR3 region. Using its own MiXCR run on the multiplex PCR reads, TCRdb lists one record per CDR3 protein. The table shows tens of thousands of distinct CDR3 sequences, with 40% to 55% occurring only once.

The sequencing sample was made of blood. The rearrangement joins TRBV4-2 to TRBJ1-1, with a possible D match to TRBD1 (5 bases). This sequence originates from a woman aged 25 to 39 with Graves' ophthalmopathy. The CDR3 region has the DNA TGTGCCAGCAGCCAAGATCTAGTCGGGACCTCTGAAGCTTTCTTT. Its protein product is CASSQDLVGTSEAFF.